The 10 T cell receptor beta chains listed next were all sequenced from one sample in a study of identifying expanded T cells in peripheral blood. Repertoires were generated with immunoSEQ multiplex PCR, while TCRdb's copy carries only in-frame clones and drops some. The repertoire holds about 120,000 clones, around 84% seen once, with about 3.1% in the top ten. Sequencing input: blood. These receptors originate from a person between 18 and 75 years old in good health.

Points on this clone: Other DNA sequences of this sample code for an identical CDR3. CDR3 nucleotides: TGTGCCAGCTCACGTGGGACAGGGACCTACGAGCAGTACTTC. Its translation is CASSRGTGTYEQYF. The chain uses TRBV18 and TRBJ2-7; 9 positions match TRBD1. Trimming took 4 bases from V and 2 from J; bases not matched to a gene: 3. The CDR3 has 14 residues. CDR1 and CDR2 from the germline V gene are KGHSH and LQKENI.

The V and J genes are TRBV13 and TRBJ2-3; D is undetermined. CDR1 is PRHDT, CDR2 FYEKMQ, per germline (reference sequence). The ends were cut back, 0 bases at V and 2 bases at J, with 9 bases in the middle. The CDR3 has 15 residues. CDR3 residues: CASSLGATSTDTQYF. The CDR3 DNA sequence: TGTGCCAGCAGCTTAGGTGCCACCTCCACAGATACGCAGTATTTT.

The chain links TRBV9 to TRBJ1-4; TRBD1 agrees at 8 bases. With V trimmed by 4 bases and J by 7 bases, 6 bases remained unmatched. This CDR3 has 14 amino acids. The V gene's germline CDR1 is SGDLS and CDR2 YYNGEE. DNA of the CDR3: TGTGCCAGCAGCCCGCAGGGGGCTTTTGAAAAACTGTTTTTT. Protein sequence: CASSPQGAFEKLFF.

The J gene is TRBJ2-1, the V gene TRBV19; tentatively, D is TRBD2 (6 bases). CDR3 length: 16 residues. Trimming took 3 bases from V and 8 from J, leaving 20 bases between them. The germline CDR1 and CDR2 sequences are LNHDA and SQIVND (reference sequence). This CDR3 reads CASSIPVFGGPDEQFF. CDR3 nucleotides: TGTGCCAGTAGTATCCCCGTGTTCGGGGGACCTGATGAGCAGTTCTTC.

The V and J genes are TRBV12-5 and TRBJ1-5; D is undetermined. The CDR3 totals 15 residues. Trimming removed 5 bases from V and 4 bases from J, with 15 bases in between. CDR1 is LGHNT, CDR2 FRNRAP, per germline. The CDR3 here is CASGRIGRINQPQHF. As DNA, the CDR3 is TGTGCTAGTGGTAGGATAGGCCGGATAAATCAGCCCCAGCATTTT.

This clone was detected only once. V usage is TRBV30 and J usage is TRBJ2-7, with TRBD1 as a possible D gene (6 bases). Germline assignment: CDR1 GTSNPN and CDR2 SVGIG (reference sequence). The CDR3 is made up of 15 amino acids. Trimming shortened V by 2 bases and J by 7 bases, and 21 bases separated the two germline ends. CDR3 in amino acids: CAWSPADRRPWEQYF. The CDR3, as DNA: TGTGCCTGGAGTCCTGCGGACAGACGCCCCTGGGAGCAGTACTTC.

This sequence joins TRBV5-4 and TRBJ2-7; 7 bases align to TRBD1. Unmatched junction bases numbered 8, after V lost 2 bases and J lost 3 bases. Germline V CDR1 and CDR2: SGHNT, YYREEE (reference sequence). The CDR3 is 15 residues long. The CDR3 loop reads CASSLFSRDSYEQYF. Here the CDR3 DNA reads TGTGCCAGCAGCTTATTTTCCCGGGACAGCTACGAGCAGTACTTC.

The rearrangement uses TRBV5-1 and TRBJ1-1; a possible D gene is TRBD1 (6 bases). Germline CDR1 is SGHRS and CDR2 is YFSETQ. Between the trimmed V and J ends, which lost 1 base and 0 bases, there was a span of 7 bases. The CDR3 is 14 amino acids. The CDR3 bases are TGCGCCAGCAGCTTGACAGGGCTGAACACTGAAGCTTTCTTT. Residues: CASSLTGLNTEAFF.

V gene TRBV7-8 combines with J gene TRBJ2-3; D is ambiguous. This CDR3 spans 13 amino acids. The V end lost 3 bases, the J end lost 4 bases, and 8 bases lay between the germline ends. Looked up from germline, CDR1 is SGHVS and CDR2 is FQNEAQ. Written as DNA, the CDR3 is TGTGCCAGCAGCTTGGCCGGAGCAGATACGCAGTATTTT. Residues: CASSLAGADTQYF. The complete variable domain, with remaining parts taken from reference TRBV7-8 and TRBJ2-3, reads GAGVSQSPRYKVAKRGQDVALRCDPISGHVSLFWYQQALGQGPEFLTYFQNEAQLDKSGLPSDRFFAERPEGSVSTLKIQRTQQEDSAVYLCASSLAGADTQYFGPGTRLTVL.

This CDR3 reads CASSMGRGGQFIGGSGANVLTF. CDR3 in DNA: TGTGCCAGTAGTATGGGTCGAGGGGGGCAGTTCATAGGAGGGTCTGGGGCCAACGTCCTGACTTTC. This rearrangement joins TRBV19 to TRBJ2-6; D could derive from TRBD1 or TRBD2 (6 bases each). The germline V and J ends were trimmed by 3 bases and 1 base, with 28 bases remaining between them. Germline lookup yields CDR1 LNHDA and CDR2 SQIVND (reference sequence). The CDR3 loop spans 22 amino acids.